Presented here are 2 T cell receptor beta chains from one specimen sequenced in a study of blood T cell repertoires in COVID-19. Measured with immunoSEQ multiplex PCR; TCRdb has only the in-frame clones, and not every one. Of roughly 210,000 clones listed, around 80% were seen once; the top ten hold 10%. Material: peripheral blood. These receptors were taken from a woman of 80 years or more with COVID-19, enrolled during active disease.

The genes are TRBV6-5 and TRBJ1-5; 9 nucleotides agree with TRBD1. With V trimmed by 2 bases and J by 5 bases, 1 base remained unmatched. The CDR3 runs 14 residues. CDR1 and CDR2 from the germline V gene are MNHEY and SVGAGI. The CDR3 sequence: CASSYRTGDQPQHF. CDR3 bases: TGTGCCAGCAGTTACCGGACAGGGGATCAGCCCCAGCATTTT.

J is TRBJ2-7 and V is TRBV6-1, with a weak D call TRBD2 (5 bases). Germline values: CDR1 MNHNS, CDR2 SASEGT. This CDR3 spans 14 amino acids. V was cut by 2 bases and J by 2 bases, with 10 bases left in between. In nucleotides, the CDR3 is TGTGCCAGCAGTGAATTCGGGGAGACCTACGAGCAGTACGTC. This translates into CASSEFGETYEQYV.